This T cell receptor (beta chain) was sequenced during a study of blood T cell repertoires in COVID-19. The sample holds a few counts of this clone. The CDR3 totals 12 residues. Trimming stripped 4 bases from V and 9 bases from J, with 10 bases between. Germline V gives CDR1 MDHEN, CDR2 SYDVKM. Profiled with immunoSEQ multiplex PCR; TCRdb holds only in-frame clones, not every one. The repertoire holds approximately 300,000 clones, 70% to 90% seen once, with approximately 4.2% in the top ten. Ages ranged from about 18 to 89 years, with residence in about two dozen US areas. Clinical history reported by participants formed the basis on which cohorts were assigned.

V is TRBV28 and J is TRBJ1-5; D not resolved. The sequenced sample was PBMCs or T cells enriched from blood (not recorded which). This receptor was obtained from a woman between 25 and 40 years old who had recovered from COVID-19. CDR3 sequence: CASSSSIRPQHF. The CDR3 coding sequence is TGTGCCAGCAGTTCCTCAATCAGGCCCCAGCATTTT.